A single sample is the source of the 31 T cell receptor beta chains below, sequenced in a study of technical replicates of blood from a handful of donors. Clones were sequenced by immunoSEQ multiplex PCR, and TCRdb holds only the in-frame ones, with some missing. In the table there are approximately 73,000 clones, about 93% of which are singletons. The sequenced sample consisted of T cells isolated from PBMCs. The receptors were gathered from a human donor in good health.

For this clone: Other nucleotide sequences in the sample specify the same CDR3. The chain recombines TRBV5-4 with TRBJ2-7; no firm D call. In germline, CDR1 is SGHNT, CDR2 YYREEE (reference sequence). The CDR3 is made up of 13 amino acids. Trimming shortened V by 0 bases and J by 4 bases, and 8 bases separated the two germline ends. CDR3 sequence reads: CASSLGSGYEQYF. In DNA form, the CDR3 reads TGTGCCAGCAGCTTGGGGTCGGGTTACGAGCAGTACTTC.

The rearrangement uses TRBV4-1 and TRBJ1-1; D is ambiguous. The CDR3 loop spans 17 amino acids. Trimming took off 1 base at V and 8 bases at J, with 23 bases between the two ends. CDR1 and CDR2 from the germline V gene are MGHRA and YSYEKL. The CDR3 coding sequence is TGCGCCAGCAGCCAAGGGTGGGGAGCACAGCTGGCTGTAGAAGCTTTCTTT. Translated: CASSQGWGAQLAVEAFF.

This chain joins TRBV29-1 and TRBJ2-5, with unresolved D. CDR3 length: 12 amino acids. Germline assignment: CDR1 SQVTM and CDR2 ANQGSEA. With 0 bases removed from V and 2 bases from J, the gap between germline ends came to 4 bases. CDR3 region: CSVEESQETQYF. In DNA, the CDR3 is TGCAGCGTTGAAGAGTCACAAGAGACCCAGTACTTC.

The V and J genes are TRBV28 and TRBJ1-5, with D unclear. The CDR3 has 16 amino acids. Germline V lookup: CDR1 MDHEN, CDR2 SYDVKM. V lost 2 bases to trimming and J lost 1 base, with 12 bases between them. The CDR3 sequence: CASSLRRALSNQPQHF. The CDR3 bases are TGTGCCAGCAGTTTAAGGAGGGCCCTAAGCAATCAGCCCCAGCATTTT.

This chain joins TRBV5-1 and TRBJ2-1; 10 positions agree with TRBD2. The CDR3 extends over 16 amino acids. Trimming took 4 bases from V and 7 from J; bases not matched to a gene: 11. CDR1 is SGHRS and CDR2 is YFSETQ in the germline V gene. CDR3 sequence (DNA): TGCGCCAGCAGCAGACTAGCGGGCTTGCCGGGAAATGAGCAGTTCTTC. Translating it yields CASSRLAGLPGNEQFF.

The DNA for the CDR3 is TGTGCCAGCAGTTTTTCCAGCTCCTACGAGCAGTACTTC. Translating it yields CASSFSSSYEQYF. The chain combines TRBV27 with TRBJ2-7; D call uncertain. The germline V gene has CDR1 MNHEY and CDR2 SMNVEV (reference sequence). V lost 3 bases and J lost 0, with 6 bases in between. The CDR3 length is 13 residues.

The gene calls are TRBV4-2 and TRBJ2-1, with D possibly TRBD2 on 5 matching bases. Between the trimmed V and J ends, which lost 0 bases and 3 bases, there was a span of 12 bases. Germline lookup yields CDR1 LGHNA and CDR2 YNFKEQ. This CDR3 has 16 amino acids. CDR3 DNA sequence: TGTGCCAGCAGCCAAGATTTACGGGAACTCTACAATGAGCAGTTCTTC. Its protein is CASSQDLRELYNEQFF.

The chain is built from TRBV28 and TRBJ2-7, with D tentatively TRBD2 (6 bases). The CDR3 contains 15 residues. V was cut by 2 bases and J by 3 bases, with 14 bases left in between. Germline V gene sequence: CDR1 MDHEN, CDR2 SYDVKM. This CDR3 is CASSLEGLALYEQYF. DNA for the CDR3: TGTGCCAGCAGTTTAGAGGGTCTAGCGCTCTACGAGCAGTACTTC.

The rearrangement joins TRBV7-9 to TRBJ2-7, with D perhaps TRBD2 (5 bases). In germline, CDR1 is SEHNR, CDR2 FQNEAQ (reference sequence). The CDR3 sequence is 15 residues long. V was shortened by 1 base and J by 5 bases, with 15 bases between the two germline ends. CDR3 loop: CASSLGLEGNDEQYF. Written as DNA, the CDR3 is TGTGCCAGCAGCTTAGGTCTAGAGGGCAATGACGAGCAGTACTTC. Looking up the rest from reference TRBV7-9 and TRBJ2-7 gives the full variable domain: DTGVSQNPRHKITKRGQNVTFRCDPISEHNRLYWYRQTLGQGPEFLTYFQNEAQLEKSRLLSDRFSAERPKGSFSTLEIQRTEQGDSAMYLCASSLGLEGNDEQYFGPGTRLTVT.

V usage is TRBV7-2 and J usage is TRBJ2-5; maybe TRBD2 (5 bases). Trimming shortened V by 3 bases and J by 2 bases, and 10 bases separated the two germline ends. Per the germline V gene, CDR1 is SGHTA and CDR2 is FQGNSA. This CDR3 has 14 residues. The CDR3 protein is CASSFNSVQETQYF. For the CDR3, the DNA is TGTGCCAGCAGCTTCAATAGCGTGCAAGAGACCCAGTACTTC. Supplemented by reference TRBV7-2 and TRBJ2-5, the full variable domain reads GAGVSQSPSNKVTEKGKDVELRCDPISGHTALYWYRQSLGQGLEFLIYFQGNSAPDKSGLPSDRFSAERTGGSVSTLTIQRTQQEDSAVYLCASSFNSVQETQYFGPGTRLLVL.

The V gene is TRBV10-3, the J gene TRBJ1-4, with D tentatively TRBD1 (5 bases). Germline CDR1 is ENHRY and CDR2 is SYGVKD. The CDR3 runs to 14 residues. Trimming removed 6 bases from V and 4 bases from J, with 12 bases in between. CDR3 in amino acids: CAIRGGGSNEKLFF. The CDR3 DNA reads as TGTGCCATCAGGGGTGGGGGGAGTAATGAAAAACTGTTTTTT.

In its sample, this clone was seen once. The rearrangement links TRBV19 to TRBJ2-2, with D uncertain. The CDR3 contains 14 residues. Germline lookup yields CDR1 LNHDA and CDR2 SQIVND (reference sequence). V gave up 3 bases and J gave up 3 bases, with 8 bases separating them. CDR3 region: CASSIISYTGELFF. Here the CDR3 DNA reads TGTGCCAGTAGTATTATCTCTTACACCGGGGAGCTGTTTTTT. Full variable domain (outside the CDR3, taken from reference TRBV19 and TRBJ2-2): DGGITQSPKYLFRKEGQNVTLSCEQNLNHDAMYWYRQDPGQGLRLIYYSQIVNDFQKGDIAEGYSVSREKKESFPLTVTSAQKNPTAFYLCASSIISYTGELFFGEGSRLTVL.

The chain combines TRBV7-3 with TRBJ1-4; 7 bases line up with TRBD1. CDR3 length: 15 amino acids. Germline loops: CDR1 SGHTA, CDR2 FQGTGA. V shed 5 bases, J shed 8 bases, and the junction held 11 bases outside the gene matches. The CDR3 sequence is CASSPASTGSEKLFF. In nucleotides, the CDR3 is TGTGCCAGCAGCCCCGCCTCGACAGGGTCCGAAAAACTGTTTTTT. The variable domain in full, completed from reference TRBV7-3 and TRBJ1-4, reads GAGVSQTPSNKVTEKGKYVELRCDPISGHTALYWYRQSLGQGPEFLIYFQGTGAADDSGLPNDRFFAVRPEGSVSTLKIQRTERGDSAVYLCASSPASTGSEKLFFGSGTQLSVL.

The chain has TRBV5-1 and TRBJ2-7, with 11 bases matching TRBD1. CDR3 length: 15 amino acids. Per germline, CDR1 SGHRS and CDR2 YFSETQ. V lost 3 bases to trimming and J lost 2 bases; unmatched junction nucleotides: 4. The CDR3 DNA is TGCGCCAGCAGCTGGGGGACAGGGGGAACCTACGAGCAGTACTTC. It specifies CASSWGTGGTYEQYF.

The chain carries TRBV23-1 and TRBJ2-3, with 8 bases fitting TRBD1. TRBV23-1 qualifies as an ORF whose function is uncertain. The junction had 2 bases not matched to a gene; V was cut back by 3 bases and J by 3 bases. The CDR3 totals 14 residues. CDR3 residues: CASSHRQGTDTQYF. The CDR3, as DNA: TGCGCCAGCAGTCACCGACAGGGGACAGATACGCAGTATTTT.

The chain carries TRBV19 and TRBJ1-3; 7 bases are shared with TRBD1. CDR1 LNHDA and CDR2 SQIVND come from the germline V gene (reference sequence). Trimming at V came to 7 bases and at J to 0 bases, leaving 9 bases not matched to a gene. The CDR3 sequence is 16 residues long. For the CDR3, the DNA is TGTGCCAGTACAGACGGACAGGCTCGCTCTGGAAACACCATATATTTT. Amino acid sequence: CASTDGQARSGNTIYF.

In DNA, the CDR3 is TGTGCCAGCAGCTATAGGGGGACTAGCGGGACCCCTGAGCAGTTCTTC. It yields the protein CASSYRGTSGTPEQFF. The V call is TRBV11-3, the J call TRBJ2-1; 13 nucleotides align to TRBD2. The J segment lost 9 bases and the V segment lost 4 bases, leaving 9 bases of the junction unmatched. CDR1 SGHNT and CDR2 YENEEA come from the germline V gene. The CDR3 is 16 amino acids.

The chain joins TRBV30 to TRBJ2-2, with D maybe TRBD1 (6 bases). Trimming took 1 base from V and 1 from J, leaving 7 bases between them. The CDR3 is 14 residues long. CDR1 is GTSNPN and CDR2 is SVGIG in the germline V gene (reference sequence). CDR3 nucleotides: TGTGCCTGGAGTGCCAGGGGGAACACCGGGGAGCTGTTTTTT. Amino acids: CAWSARGNTGELFF.

The chain carries TRBV27 and TRBJ1-5; 7 bases are shared with TRBD1. Germline assignment: CDR1 MNHEY and CDR2 SMNVEV (reference sequence). The CDR3 length is 16 residues. J was trimmed by 5 bases and V by 5 bases; bases with no gene match: 12. The CDR3 loop is CASSLSPGTADQPQHF. DNA for the CDR3: TGTGCCAGCAGTCTCTCGCCCGGGACAGCGGATCAGCCCCAGCATTTT.

This chain uses TRBV6-5 with TRBJ2-1; 9 bases map to TRBD2. V lost 0 bases to trimming and J lost 5 bases; unmatched junction nucleotides: 5. The CDR3 loop spans 16 amino acids. Germline V lookup: CDR1 MNHEY, CDR2 SVGAGI. The CDR3 spells CASSYSSGSMDNEQFF. The CDR3 DNA reads TGTGCCAGCAGTTACTCTAGCGGGAGTATGGACAATGAGCAGTTCTTC.

The chain has TRBV6-5 and TRBJ2-1, with 10 bases fitting TRBD1. V shed 2 bases, J shed 7 bases, and the junction held 2 bases outside the gene matches. In germline, CDR1 is MNHEY, CDR2 SVGAGI. The CDR3 covers 14 residues. The DNA of the CDR3 is TGTGCCAGCAGTTACGGGGGACAGGGGAATGAGCAGTTCTTC. Its translation is CASSYGGQGNEQFF.

The chain couples TRBV9 to TRBJ1-1; no firm D call. The CDR3 covers 16 residues. V dropped 0 bases and J dropped 2 bases, with 14 bases sitting between them. CDR1 and CDR2 from the germline V gene are SGDLS and YYNGEE. The chain's CDR3 is CASSVGGLAGNTEAFF. CDR3 coding DNA: TGTGCCAGCAGCGTAGGCGGCCTGGCGGGAAACACTGAAGCTTTCTTT.

The genes are TRBV7-9 and TRBJ1-1; no clear D. Per the germline V gene, CDR1 is SEHNR and CDR2 is FQNEAQ (reference sequence). V lost 7 bases and J lost 0, with 9 bases in between. The CDR3 contains 13 residues. The CDR3 region is CASIGQLNTEAFF. The CDR3 DNA follows: TGTGCCAGCATCGGTCAATTGAACACTGAAGCTTTCTTT.

V gene TRBV6-5 combines with J gene TRBJ2-3; D not resolved. The CDR3 sequence is 15 residues long. Germline values: CDR1 MNHEY, CDR2 SVGAGI. V lost 0 bases to trimming and J lost 4 bases, with 11 bases between them. The CDR3 DNA is TGTGCCAGCAGTTACTCGATAAATCAGGCAGATACGCAGTATTTT. Its translation: CASSYSINQADTQYF.

The chain carries TRBV27 and TRBJ2-1; 7 bases line up with TRBD1. The CDR3 is 13 residues long. Germline V gene data show CDR1 as MNHEY and CDR2 as SMNVEV (reference sequence). Unmatched junction bases numbered 5, after V lost 2 bases and J lost 10 bases. The CDR3: CASSLKQGLEQFF. CDR3 nucleotide sequence: TGTGCCAGCAGTTTAAAACAGGGGCTAGAGCAGTTCTTC.

V and J are TRBV6-1 and TRBJ1-2, with 9 bases lining up with TRBD1. Germline assignment: CDR1 MNHNS and CDR2 SASEGT. Unmatched junction bases numbered 7, after V lost 0 bases and J lost 5 bases. This CDR3 region has 16 residues. The CDR3 is CASSEALTGGMYGYTF. DNA for the CDR3: TGTGCCAGCAGTGAAGCGCTAACAGGGGGCATGTATGGCTACACCTTC.

J is TRBJ1-1 and V is TRBV9; D call uncertain. The CDR3 sequence is 14 residues long. Trimming took off 3 bases at V and 1 base at J, with 10 bases between the two ends. CDR1 SGDLS and CDR2 YYNGEE come from the germline V gene. In DNA, the CDR3 is TGTGCCAGCAGCGCAGCAGGCGCGAACACTGAAGCTTTCTTT. Translation: CASSAAGANTEAFF. Supplemented by reference TRBV9 and TRBJ1-1, the full variable domain reads DSGVTQTPKHLITATGQRVTLRCSPRSGDLSVYWYQQSLDQGLQFLIQYYNGEERAKGNILERFSAQQFPDLHSELNLSSLELGDSALYFCASSAAGANTEAFFGQGTRLTVV.

The CDR3 reads CASSPGGYTEAFF. The CDR3 DNA reads as TGTGCCAGCAGTCCTGGGGGGTACACTGAAGCTTTCTTT. This sequence joins TRBV6-6 and TRBJ1-1, with a weak D call TRBD1 (5 bases). The CDR3 covers 13 residues. From germline, CDR1 is MNHNY and CDR2 SVGAGI (reference sequence). V gave up 5 bases and J gave up 3 bases, with 10 bases separating them.

The chain combines TRBV11-3 with TRBJ2-2; 8 positions agree with TRBD1. V gave up 6 bases and J gave up 5 bases; unmatched junction bases: 5. Per germline, CDR1 SGHNT and CDR2 YENEEA. The CDR3 extends over 14 amino acids. The CDR3 loop reads CASSRQGWTGELFF. The CDR3 bases are TGTGCCAGCAGTAGACAGGGGTGGACCGGGGAGCTGTTTTTT.

J is TRBJ1-1 and V is TRBV19; D is unresolved. This CDR3 is built from 16 residues. Trimming pared 5 bases from V and 1 base from J, leaving 17 bases between. Germline CDR1 LNHDA, CDR2 SQIVND (reference sequence). CDR3 region: CASSVRPGVGNTEAFF. The CDR3 bases are TGTGCCAGTAGTGTGCGACCCGGGGTGGGGAACACTGAAGCTTTCTTT.

This rearrangement joins TRBV19 to TRBJ1-5; TRBD1 matches at 7 bases. The CDR3 totals 16 residues. Germline V gene sequence: CDR1 LNHDA, CDR2 SQIVND (reference sequence). With V trimmed by 2 bases and J by 1 base, 5 bases remained unmatched. The CDR3 DNA reads TGTGCCAGTAGTATATCCAGGGGGGTCAGCAATCAGCCCCAGCATTTT. Amino acids: CASSISRGVSNQPQHF.